This T cell receptor (beta chain) was identified in a study of cytomegalovirus exposure and HLA in healthy donors (dated 2017 in TCRdb). The study in broad terms: According to an earlier analysis of 587 of the donors, about 170 million T cells yielded 120 million or so unique TCR beta sequences and more than 250 Gb of sequence data. An early release that covered about 600 HLA-typed donors contained approximately 300 gigabases of sequencing data and around 80 million unique TCR sequences. Among the roughly 410 genotyped donors, 81% belonged to the genetic ancestry cluster associated with self-reported Caucasian donors. The study aimed to test whether signatures of past pathogen exposure could be identified by cataloging public T cell receptors. The T cell repertoires of 666 subjects were profiled by immunosequencing and related to cytomegalovirus serostatus. Along with the approximately 650-subject first cohort, a separate validation cohort of around 120 different subjects was used. The study combined high-throughput TCR immunosequencing, statistical association of individual TCRs with disease status, and machine learning to predict cytomegalovirus infection status. To study patterns of TCR occurrence, a later analysis re-analyzed previously published TCR beta repertoires from around 660 donors and added high-resolution HLA genotyping. Rather than drawing on any new phenotypic data, the later analysis identified candidate immune exposures from TCR beta sequences and the way those sequences occurred across donors. An earlier analysis of 587 of the donors used high-throughput TCR beta sequencing to judge whether each TCR beta V gene segment behaved as functional or pseudogenic. Donor age, sex, ethnicity and CMV serostatus were compiled alongside the repertoire data. A later genetic analysis took genome-wide SNP genotypes for about 55% of the roughly 700 donors and used that subset as a discovery cohort. All discovery cohort repertoires had been generated on a single sequencing platform. Both class I and class II loci were covered by HLA typing, at four-digit resolution. The number of typed donors differed by locus: about 620-640 for A, B, C, DRB1 and DQB1; roughly 510 for DQA1; 606 for DPA1; and 400 to 480 for DPB1. Four or five DR-DQ haplotypes were handled as single units for association and clustering, since linkage in the cohort was strong. On average, over 200,000 unique TCR beta nucleotide sequences were sequenced per donor among more than 350 genotyped donors of the cohort, with about 19% of those sequences being non-productive.

The cohort comprised fewer than 700 healthy bone marrow donors. At the time of sampling, all cohort members were nominally healthy, though unrecorded immune exposures were likely present. The donor was CMV seronegative and was included in the group of 352 seronegative cohort members. A peripheral blood sample was provided by each donor, and peripheral blood mononuclear cells were used for TCR beta sequencing. Genomic DNA extraction from the blood cell samples was performed with the Qiagen DNeasy Blood Extraction Kit. The CDR3 measures 14 amino acids from cysteine to phenylalanine. The read is trimmed to its CDR3 DNA, 42 bases read in frame from base 1. CDR1 and CDR2 were assigned from the germline V gene (reference sequence) as SGHKS and YYEKEE. Unmatched junction bases come to 3, with V trimmed by 3 bases and J by 1 base. As concerns this clone: What antigen it recognizes has not been identified. Base qualities were left out, and no much larger clone turns up one base away.

Receptors were amplified or captured by the immunoSEQ multiplex PCR assay. A mixture of 60 forward primers for TCR Vbeta segments and 13 reverse primers for TCR Jbeta segments was used in the multiplex PCR. Amplification of the CDR3 region of rearranged TCR beta genes was performed with a multiplex PCR assay on genomic DNA. On the Illumina HiSeq System, the amplified TCR beta libraries were sequenced as 87-base-pair reads. Turning to the authors' computational methods: A later analysis tallied roughly 80 million unique TCR beta chains across the 666 repertoires, and roughly 11 million of those chains were shared by two or more donors. Raw reads were error-corrected and collapsed into unique sequences by a nearest-neighbor algorithm in which closely related sequences were merged to remove PCR and sequencing errors. To assign V, D and J gene segments, CDR3 sequences were aligned to IMGT reference sequences. Each retained sequence needed at least a six-nucleotide match to both a V gene segment and a J gene segment. Rearrangements were called productive when the CDR3 lacked stop codons and stayed in frame with V and J; all others were non-productive. CDR3 was defined by IMGT convention, running from the second conserved V-encoded cysteine to the conserved J-encoded phenylalanine. Sequences without an unambiguous match to a single V gene segment were excluded from the earlier analysis of several hundred of the donors. In an earlier analysis of several hundred of the donors, V segments were called functional above 56.7% productive rearrangements and were called segregating when the between-donor standard deviation exceeded 5%. To diagnose cytomegalovirus status from the catalog of TCR beta chain sequences, a statistical classification framework was built. V and J gene assignment, in a later analysis, came from comparing TCR nucleotide sequences with IMGT/GENE-DB human TR gene sequences. The TCRdist pipeline was used in a later analysis to assign CDR3 sequences and most-parsimonious VDJ recombination scenarios. In a later analysis, every TCR beta chain was defined by the combination of its CDR3 amino acid sequence and its V-gene family, and reads without a unique V-gene family were dropped. As a way to deal with suspected cross-contamination and a sequencing artifact, a later analysis dropped roughly 620 nucleotide sequences that were highly shared and had low generation probability. In a later analysis, a clonal expansion index was calculated for each public chain from normalized within-repertoire ranks of inferred template counts. A later analysis computed generation probabilities with a VDJ recombination model fitted to out-of-frame rearrangements, and checked the results against IGoR. Hypergeometric tests were used in a later analysis to score TCR-TCR, TCR-HLA and TCR-CMV co-occurrence, with a repertoire-size bias correction applied to the TCR pairs. To estimate false discovery rates, a later analysis permuted the HLA or CMV assignments 20 times. In a later analysis, co-occurring TCRs were grouped using DBSCAN, and TCRdist sequence similarity was added for clustering within HLA-allele-positive subsets. For co-occurrence clustering, repertoires with fewer than 30,000 or more than 120,000 public chains were excluded, along with four to six repertoires with anomalous nucleotide sharing. TCRdb's version of the immuneACCESS table is confined to in-frame rearrangements and falls short of the full clone set. An unresolved V gene accounts for under half of the shortfall where checked; the remainder is of unknown origin. V, J and clone size are taken as reported in that table, and D and trimming were inferred from the DNA itself. The sample table shows around 120,000 clones, and around 84% are seen once. The ten largest account for about 1.8% of the sample.

The paper's findings and limits, for the study overall: In this cohort, only TCR beta chains were sequenced, and detectable features were limited by the absence of alpha or paired-chain data. The 87-base-pair reads could not distinguish some IMGT-functional V segments, including TRBV6-2 and TRBV6-3, so those segments were excluded. In both the original and validation cohorts, the classifier was reported to diagnose cytomegalovirus status with high specificity and sensitivity. In a later analysis, HLA-associated TCR beta chains were found to be more clonally expanded and to have lower generation probabilities than equally common non-associated chains. Most CMV-associated TCR beta chains appeared to be HLA-restricted in a later analysis, and the HLA associations seemed to be driven largely by CMV exposure. A later genetic analysis associated a missense DCLRE1C variant with V-gene and J-gene trimming of TCR beta chains, and an independent cohort replicated the association. Most TCR sequences were seen in very few donors, while some public TCRs were found in many individuals. For the cohort, immune exposure information was limited to CMV serostatus. In a later analysis, the rate of TCR association differed among HLA loci, with DRB1 alleles having the most associated TCRs and HLA-C alleles having the fewest. A further reported finding was that TCR beta sequences accurately predicted the HLA-A and HLA-B alleles for most subjects in the first cohort. Because some donors lacked HLA typing at each locus, the association tests relied only on the typed subset. Linkage disequilibrium might explain the correlated functional status among segregating V segments, but an unknown experimental factor could not be excluded. A later analysis reported that several top co-occurrence clusters appeared linked to parvovirus B19, influenza, CMV and Epstein-Barr virus. At a false discovery rate of 0.05, a later analysis linked some 17,000 TCR beta sequences to specific HLA alleles. In an earlier analysis of several hundred of the donors, most TCR beta V segments were observed in productive rearrangements about 87% or about 30% of the time, broadly matching IMGT annotations. A cluster of highly shared sequence variants was judged likely to represent a technical artifact of the sequencing pipeline. Sequencing depth was assumed to be roughly uniform across donors in the presence/absence analyses, though that assumption may not hold. In the study, 150 to 200 TCR beta chains were listed as associated with cytomegalovirus. Compared with the roughly 700-donor mean, donors in an Asian-associated ancestry cluster had fewer N-insertions in productive TCRs, according to a later genetic analysis. In vitro tests confirmed that a few of the cytomegalovirus-associated TCR beta chains recognize cytomegalovirus antigens. The earlier analysis of 587 of the donors excluded some 15 rarely observed V segments, including chromosome 9 orphons, because counts were too low. It was suggested by the authors that the approach could potentially be generalized to other disease states and immunological phenotypes. Strong co-occurrence of HLA alleles, especially DR and DQ, made assigning TCR associations to individual alleles difficult.

The rearrangement combines TRBV5-5 with TRBJ2-7; TRBD1 matches 8 bases in the middle. The clonotype originates from a man aged 18 to 35 in good health and CMV-seronegative. The sample consisted of PBMCs. The CDR3 amino acid sequence is: CASSWTGTSYEQYF. In nucleotide form, the sequence is TGTGCCAGCAGCTGGACAGGGACTTCCTACGAGCAGTACTTC.